Described below is a single T cell receptor beta chain sequence and its context. The antigen is undetermined. The source of the sample is a study of shared clonotypes between healthy human individuals. Some clones are missing from TCRdb's copy, which holds only in-frame ones; the method was immunoSEQ multiplex PCR. The sample consists of millions of clones, 93% of them appearing once. With 2 bases clipped from V and 6 bases from J, the junction kept 6 bases outside the gene matches. Germline assignment: CDR1 SGHDN and CDR2 FVKESK. The CDR3 totals 14 residues. As defined, naive CD8 cells were CD45RO-negative and positively selected for CCR7, with terminally differentiated effector memory CD45RA+ cells excluded. Caucasian adults living in Nashville, Tennessee, provided all samples. Points from the study as a whole: In general, naive subsets displayed greater estimated richness than memory subsets did. What limited the represented genetic and exposure-history diversity was the small number of donors. Clonotypes that were shared across a few donors made up approximately 5% of naive CD4 clonotypes.

This chain uses TRBV14 with TRBJ1-2, with 7 bases fitting TRBD1. This receptor was obtained from a young man in good health. Some clones in this sample may be carry-over from other donors' samples. The specimen sequenced was naive CD8+ T cells from PBMCs. This CDR3 is CASSQLRQGHGYTF. The CDR3, as DNA: TGTGCCAGCAGCCAACTAAGACAGGGCCATGGCTACACCTTC.